This is a list of T cell receptor beta chains from one sample in a study of shared clonotypes between healthy human individuals. Some clones are missing from TCRdb's copy, which holds only in-frame ones; the method was immunoSEQ multiplex PCR. The sample lists roughly 850,000 clones, around 96% occurring once. Input material: naive CD8+ T cells sorted from blood. These receptors all come from a man in his thirties or forties in good health. Both conserved end residues are part of each CDR3. A D gene is named only where the DNA matches it firmly. A row's size may be missing; if present it is once, few, many or a size class.

V: TRBV7-9
J: TRBJ2-3
D: TRBD2
size: once
CDR3: CASSGLAGASTDTQYF
DNA: TGTGCCAGCAGCGGACTAGCGGGGGCTAGCACAGATACGCAGTATTTT

V: TRBV28
J: TRBJ1-2
D: -
size: -
CDR3: CASSNWRYGYTF
DNA: TGTGCCAGCAGCAATTGGCGCTATGGCTACACCTTC

V: TRBV4-1
J: TRBJ2-2
D: -
size: -
CDR3: CASSQDGSANTGELFF
DNA: TGCGCCAGCAGCCAAGATGGGTCAGCGAACACCGGGGAGCTGTTTTTT

V: TRBV19
J: TRBJ2-7
D: -
size: -
CDR3: CASRWTASF
DNA: TGTGCCTCTAGGTGGACAGCGTCCTTC

V: TRBV25-1
J: TRBJ2-1
D: TRBD2
size: -
CDR3: CASSGFSGSSNNEQFF
DNA: TGTGCCAGCAGTGGATTTAGCGGGAGCTCCAACAATGAGCAGTTCTTC

V: TRBV4-1
J: TRBJ2-3
D: TRBD2
size: -
CDR3: CASSQVLAGGPDTQYF
DNA: TGCGCCAGCAGCCAAGTACTAGCGGGAGGCCCAGATACGCAGTATTTT

V: TRBV28
J: TRBJ2-1
D: TRBD2
size: -
CDR3: CASNYRGGVGEQFF
DNA: TGTGCCAGCAACTACCGGGGGGGAGTTGGTGAGCAGTTCTTC

V: TRBV7-9
J: TRBJ2-1
D: TRBD2
size: -
CDR3: CASTPVVAGNEQFF
DNA: TGTGCCAGCACCCCCGTCGTAGCGGGCAATGAGCAGTTCTTC

V: TRBV6-5
J: TRBJ2-1
D: -
size: -
CDR3: CASSYSRQTDYNEQFF
DNA: TGTGCCAGCAGTTACTCTAGGCAGACCGATTACAATGAGCAGTTCTTC

V: TRBV9
J: TRBJ1-2
D: -
size: -
CDR3: CASSRRGDPNYGYTF
DNA: TGTGCCAGCAGCCGACGGGGAGACCCTAACTATGGCTACACCTTC

V: TRBV6-5
J: TRBJ2-1
D: TRBD2
size: -
CDR3: CASSYRGTSGIDEQFF
DNA: TGTGCCAGCAGTTACCGGGGGACTAGCGGGATTGATGAGCAGTTCTTC

V: TRBV15
J: TRBJ2-7
D: -
size: few
CDR3: CATSRDQSYEQYF
DNA: TGTGCCACCAGCAGAGATCAGTCCTACGAGCAGTACTTC

V: TRBV9
J: TRBJ1-1
D: -
size: -
CDR3: CASLGTEAFF
DNA: TGTGCCAGCCTGGGAACTGAAGCTTTCTTT

V: TRBV6-1
J: TRBJ2-7
D: -
size: -
CDR3: CASSDRTPYEQYF
DNA: TGTGCCAGCAGTGACCGGACACCCTACGAGCAGTACTTC

V: TRBV10-3
J: TRBJ2-1
D: -
size: -
CDR3: CAISSWGAGPEQFF
DNA: TGTGCCATCAGTAGTTGGGGGGCAGGGCCTGAGCAGTTCTTC

V: TRBV14
J: TRBJ1-2
D: -
size: -
CDR3: CASSQAHMAYGYTF
DNA: TGTGCCAGCAGCCAAGCGCACATGGCCTATGGCTACACCTTC

V: TRBV27
J: TRBJ2-7
D: TRBD2
size: -
CDR3: CASSLTPGLAGGREQYF
DNA: TGTGCCAGCAGTTTAACTCCCGGCCTAGCGGGAGGGCGGGAGCAGTACTTC

V: TRBV27
J: TRBJ1-1
D: TRBD1
size: few
CDR3: CASRSLQGTNTEAFF
DNA: TGTGCCAGCAGATCCTTACAGGGGACGAACACTGAAGCTTTCTTT

V: TRBV28
J: TRBJ2-7
D: -
size: -
CDR3: CASSYGVAYEQYF
DNA: TGTGCCAGCAGTTACGGGGTAGCCTACGAGCAGTACTTC

V: TRBV7-9
J: TRBJ2-1
D: TRBD2
size: -
CDR3: CASSLTSGKHEQFF
DNA: TGTGCCAGCAGCCTGACTAGCGGGAAACATGAGCAGTTCTTC

V: TRBV9
J: TRBJ1-2
D: TRBD1
size: -
CDR3: CASSEGTDDGYTF
DNA: TGTGCCAGCAGCGAGGGGACAGATGATGGCTACACCTTC

V: TRBV28
J: TRBJ1-5
D: -
size: -
CDR3: CASSPHRTSHQPQHF
DNA: TGTGCCAGCAGTCCCCACAGGACCAGCCATCAGCCCCAGCATTTT

V: TRBV28
J: TRBJ1-1
D: -
size: -
CDR3: CASSPSEWNTEAFF
DNA: TGTGCCAGCAGTCCTTCTGAGTGGAACACTGAAGCTTTCTTT

V: TRBV27
J: TRBJ2-1
D: -
size: -
CDR3: CASSSGTTSEQFF
DNA: TGTGCCAGCAGTTCCGGGACCACCAGCGAGCAGTTCTTC

V: TRBV5-1
J: TRBJ2-2
D: -
size: -
CDR3: CASSLGAGELFF
DNA: TGCGCCAGCAGCTTGGGGGCCGGGGAGCTGTTTTTT

V: TRBV7-6
J: TRBJ2-2
D: -
size: once
CDR3: CASSLDGAGELFF
DNA: TGTGCCAGCAGCTTAGATGGGGCCGGGGAGCTGTTTTTT

V: TRBV14
J: TRBJ1-2
D: -
size: -
CDR3: CASSPGGQLYGYTF
DNA: TGTGCCAGCAGCCCAGGTGGGCAGCTCTATGGCTACACCTTC

V: TRBV5-1
J: TRBJ2-7
D: -
size: -
CDR3: CASRQGTGEQYF
DNA: TGCGCCAGCAGACAGGGCACGGGGGAGCAGTACTTC

V: TRBV21-1
J: TRBJ1-5
D: -
size: -
CDR3: CASSKGATDSNQPQHF
DNA: TGTGCCAGCAGCAAAGGGGCGACGGATAGCAATCAGCCCCAGCATTTT

V: TRBV28
J: TRBJ2-7
D: TRBD2
size: -
CDR3: CASSSGLAGSSYEQYF
DNA: TGTGCCAGCAGCTCCGGACTAGCGGGAAGCTCCTACGAGCAGTACTTC

V: TRBV9
J: TRBJ1-5
D: TRBD1
size: -
CDR3: CASSVGTGGGQPQHF
DNA: TGTGCCAGCAGCGTAGGGACAGGGGGCGGTCAGCCCCAGCATTTT

V: TRBV9
J: TRBJ2-6
D: -
size: once
CDR3: CASSVNRTSGANVLTF
DNA: TGTGCCAGCAGCGTAAACAGAACCTCTGGGGCCAACGTCCTGACTTTC

V: TRBV9
J: TRBJ2-5
D: -
size: -
CDR3: CASRPTDRPHQETQYF
DNA: TGTGCCAGCAGACCAACAGACAGGCCACACCAAGAGACCCAGTACTTC